These T cell receptor beta chains were read from a single sample in a study of shared T cell receptors in the human thymus. Sequencing was performed with immunoSEQ multiplex PCR; in TCRdb, only in-frame clones are kept and a portion is missing. This table has hundreds of thousands of clones, around nine tenths appearing once. The same sample was also studied in work on human thymus T cells.

Sequences were obtained from thymocytes. The receptor source for this set is a boy younger than two with a congenital heart defect. CDR3s include the opening cysteine and the closing phenylalanine or tryptophan. A D gene is named only where the DNA matches it firmly. A clone size is listed for some rows: how often the clone was seen (once, few, many), or a class if it is expanded.

size,J,D,V,DNA,CDR3
.,TRBJ2-1,TRBD1,TRBV6-5,TGTGCCAGCAGAACGTTTACAGGGGAAATTGAGCAGTTCTTC,CASRTFTGEIEQFF
.,TRBJ2-7,TRBD1,TRBV7-8,TGTGCCAGCAGGGGACAGCCCGAGGTCCCCTCCTACGAGCAGTACTTC,CASRGQPEVPSYEQYF
.,TRBJ2-7,TRBD2,TRBV6-1,TGTGCCATCCCTGGGATAGCGGGGGCCTACGAGCAGTACTTC,CAIPGIAGAYEQYF
.,TRBJ2-3,.,TRBV12-5,TGTGCTAGTGGGGGGCGAGGCCTTAACACAGATACGCAGTATTTT,CASGGRGLNTDTQYF
.,TRBJ2-7,TRBD2,TRBV4-2,TGTGCCAGCAGCCAAGCTAGCGGGACCGAGCAGTACTTC,CASSQASGTEQYF
.,TRBJ2-7,.,TRBV11-3,TGTGCCAGCAGCTTAGAGGCACCCTACGAGCAGTACTTC,CASSLEAPYEQYF
.,TRBJ2-7,.,TRBV15,TGTGCCACCAGCCAGTCGCAGCCTAGCTCCTACGAGCAGTACTTC,CATSQSQPSSYEQYF
once,TRBJ2-5,TRBD2,TRBV6-4,TGTGCCAGCAGTGACGTGAGGACTAGCGGATCAACGACCCAGTACTTC,CASSDVRTSGSTTQYF
.,TRBJ2-7,TRBD2,TRBV29-1,TGCAGCGTTGAAGTGGGGACTAGCGGGCCGGGGGACGAGCAGTACTTC,CSVEVGTSGPGDEQYF
.,TRBJ2-7,.,TRBV20-1,TGCAGTGCTCCTTTCCTTGACGAGCAGTACTTC,CSAPFLDEQYF
.,TRBJ1-5,TRBD1,TRBV2,TGTGCCAGCAGTTCTGGACAGGACAATCAGCCCCAGCATTTT,CASSSGQDNQPQHF
.,TRBJ1-1,.,TRBV5-8,TGTGCCAGGGAGGACAGCCCAAACACTGAAGCTTTCTTT,CAREDSPNTEAFF
.,TRBJ1-2,.,TRBV5-4,TGTGCCAGCCGCTACGTGGGGGCAGGGGAAGGCTACACCTTC,CASRYVGAGEGYTF
.,TRBJ2-1,TRBD2,TRBV27,TGTGCCAGCAGTTTATCCGCGGCGGGAGGTTGGAGGAATGAGCAGTTCTTC,CASSLSAAGGWRNEQFF
.,TRBJ2-3,TRBD1,TRBV30,TGTGCCTGGAGTGAGTGGACAGGGAAGTCGACAGATACGCAGTATTTT,CAWSEWTGKSTDTQYF
once,TRBJ1-1,.,TRBV6-5,TGTGCCAGCAGTTTCCTTCCAGGGGACACTGAAGCTTTCTTT,CASSFLPGDTEAFF
.,TRBJ2-7,.,TRBV27,TGTGCCAGCGGGCGGGGCGGGAACAACGAGCAGTACTTC,CASGRGGNNEQYF
.,TRBJ2-5,TRBD1,TRBV27,TGTGCCAGCAGCCAAGGACAGGGGGCCTACCGGGAGACCCAGTACTTC,CASSQGQGAYRETQYF
.,TRBJ2-7,TRBD2,TRBV29-1,TGCAGCGCCGACCTAGACACTAGCGGGAGGGCCTACGAGCAGTACTTC,CSADLDTSGRAYEQYF
.,TRBJ2-2,TRBD2,TRBV28,TGTGCCAGCACCGTACGTGCGGGACTAGCGGGAGGTGGATCTCAGACCGGGGAGCTGTTTTTT,CASTVRAGLAGGGSQTGELFF
.,TRBJ2-2,TRBD1,TRBV19,TGTGCCAGTAGTACCAGGGGGCAGGACACCGGGGAGCTGTTTTTT,CASSTRGQDTGELFF
.,TRBJ1-1,TRBD1,TRBV29-1,TGCAGCGTCGGAAACCGGGACAGGGCAGATGTTGTCACTGAAGCTTTCTTT,CSVGNRDRADVVTEAFF
once,TRBJ1-1,.,TRBV7-2,TGTGCCAGCAGCTTAGGGGAGAGCCAGATGCCTAGGATGAACACTGAAGCTTTCTTT,CASSLGESQMPRMNTEAFF
.,TRBJ2-7,TRBD1,TRBV30,TGTGCCTGGGCTCCGGGACAGGGGGGAGACGAGCAGTACTTC,CAWAPGQGGDEQYF
.,TRBJ2-3,.,TRBV7-2,TGTGCCAGCAGTGAGGGTGATACGCAGTATTTT,CASSEGDTQYF
.,TRBJ2-1,.,TRBV4-1,TGCGCCAGCAGCCAAGATAGGGACAAAACCTACAATGAGCAGTTCTTC,CASSQDRDKTYNEQFF
.,TRBJ2-3,TRBD2,TRBV27,TGTGCCAGCACTTCCCCTCGGCGGGAGGGGGGGCATCATACGCAGTATTTT,CASTSPRREGGHHTQYF
.,TRBJ2-1,TRBD2,TRBV13,TGTGCCAGCAGCTTAAGGCTAGAGAGCCCACCGACTAGCGGGAGGTACAATGAGCAGTTCTTC,CASSLRLESPPTSGRYNEQFF
.,TRBJ2-1,.,TRBV7-9,TGTGCCAGCACCCAGGGGGGCCCCTACAATGAGCAGTTCTTC,CASTQGGPYNEQFF
.,TRBJ1-1,TRBD1,TRBV28,TGTGCCAGCAGTCTCACAGGGGGGGGAGCTTTCTTT,CASSLTGGGAFF
.,TRBJ2-2,TRBD2,TRBV4-3,TGCGCCAGCAGCCAAGATGAGCTAGCGGGTCCCACCGGGGAGCTGTTTTTT,CASSQDELAGPTGELFF
.,TRBJ1-1,TRBD1,TRBV10-3,TGTGCCATCAGAGATCGGGACAGGGGGGTTGAAGCTTTCTTT,CAIRDRDRGVEAFF
.,TRBJ1-1,.,TRBV5-6,TGTGCCAGCAGCTTGGGGGGGCCCAACACTGAAGCTTTCTTT,CASSLGGPNTEAFF
.,TRBJ2-2,.,TRBV5-1,TGCGCCAGCAGCTACGACAGGAAAGCCGGGGAGCTGTTTTTT,CASSYDRKAGELFF
.,TRBJ2-1,.,TRBV7-8,TGTGCCAGCAGCTTAAGACAGCCCTACAATGAGCAGTTCTTC,CASSLRQPYNEQFF
.,TRBJ2-1,TRBD2,TRBV7-2,TGTGCCAGCAGCCCGCGGACTAGCGGAAATAATGAGCAGTTCTTC,CASSPRTSGNNEQFF
.,TRBJ2-5,TRBD2,TRBV5-1,TGCGCCAGCAGCCCACCGGGACTAGCGGGAGCTGAGACCCAGTACTTC,CASSPPGLAGAETQYF
.,TRBJ2-7,TRBD1,TRBV5-6,TGTGCCAGCAGCTTACAGGGGTTCTCCTACGAGCAGTACTTC,CASSLQGFSYEQYF
.,TRBJ2-5,.,TRBV5-4,TGTGCCAGCAGCCAGGACTACCCTCAAGAGACCCAGTACTTC,CASSQDYPQETQYF
.,TRBJ1-4,.,TRBV13,TGTGCCAGCAGCCAGGACAGCACTAATGAAAAACTGTTTTTT,CASSQDSTNEKLFF
.,TRBJ2-7,TRBD2,TRBV7-2,TGTGCCAGCAGCCTAGGACTAGCGGGAGGGCCGAGGTACGAGCAGTACTTC,CASSLGLAGGPRYEQYF
.,TRBJ2-1,TRBD1,TRBV29-1,TGCAGCGTTGAAGATGGCAGGGGGCGGTGGCCAGTGGGCAATGAGCAGTTCTTC,CSVEDGRGRWPVGNEQFF
.,TRBJ1-5,.,TRBV6-5,TGTGCCAGCAGTTACTTCTCAGCGGGGACCCAGCATTTT,CASSYFSAGTQHF
once,TRBJ1-1,.,TRBV15,TGTGCCACCAGCAGAGATAAAGAGTACACTGAAGCTTTCTTT,CATSRDKEYTEAFF
.,TRBJ2-5,.,TRBV21-1,TGTGCCAGCAGCAATGCCCAGCGGGAGAGACAGACCCAGTACTTC,CASSNAQRERQTQYF
.,TRBJ1-1,.,TRBV2,TGTGCCAGCAGTCCATTCGGGACACACTCCCTGATGAACACTGAAGCTTTCTTT,CASSPFGTHSLMNTEAFF
.,TRBJ2-4,.,TRBV6-5,TGTGCCAGCAGTTTAAGTCGGTCTCTAGCCAAAAACATTCAGTACTTC,CASSLSRSLAKNIQYF
few,TRBJ2-3,.,TRBV5-6,TGTGCCAGCAGCTTGTCCTCGAGCACAGATACGCAGTATTTT,CASSLSSSTDTQYF
.,TRBJ2-3,.,TRBV7-6,TGTGCCAGCAGGTTAGGACAGTCGGTCACAGATACGCAGTATTTT,CASRLGQSVTDTQYF
.,TRBJ2-7,TRBD1,TRBV5-6,TGTGCCAGCAGCTTGGCAGGGGGCGACGCCTACGAGCAGTACTTC,CASSLAGGDAYEQYF
once,TRBJ2-3,TRBD2,TRBV7-8,TGTGCCAGCCAGCGGGAGGAATCCCACACAGATACGCAGTATTTT,CASQREESHTDTQYF
.,TRBJ2-3,.,TRBV28,TGTGCCAGCAGCCACCCTAGCGATTCAAGGGGTACGCAGTATTTT,CASSHPSDSRGTQYF
.,TRBJ1-5,.,TRBV19,TGTGCCAGTAGTTCAGGAAGCAATCAGCCCCAGCATTTT,CASSSGSNQPQHF
few,TRBJ2-7,.,TRBV19,TGTGCCAGTAGTGTGCAAGCAGGGGACGCCCCTCTCTACGAGCAGTACTTC,CASSVQAGDAPLYEQYF